This T cell receptor (beta chain) was sequenced in a study of beta chain features in type 1 diabetes. General observations from the study: Because the template was cDNA, high-expressing cells might be over-represented. It was possible that PCR favored shorter templates, equally so in patients and controls. Researchers report that Type 1 diabetes patients had moderately but significantly shorter TCRB CDR3s across all four CD4+ subsets.

This clone was counted a few times. As yet, its antigen is unknown. A sort by CD45RO/CCR7/CD25/CD127/CD95/CD27 yielded CD4+ naive, central memory, regulatory and stem cell-like memory cells. Each of the sorted populations had a purity greater than 95%. Per the germline V gene, CDR1 is MDHEN and CDR2 is SYDVKM. The CDR3 has 15 residues. Trimming took off 1 base at V and 4 bases at J, with 10 bases between the two ends. The sequenced template was cDNA made from the entire isolated RNA. The table came from immunoSEQ multiplex PCR; TCRdb's copy has only in-frame clones and leaves some out. The sample has tens of thousands of clones, around 53% seen once.

The sequenced material came from Tregs from blood. This sequence was found in a woman in her 40s with type 1 diabetes. The rearrangement uses TRBV28 and TRBJ1-4; tentative D call: TRBD1 (6 bases). The CDR3 region is CASSLLTGNNEKLFF. The CDR3 DNA follows: TGTGCCAGCAGTTTATTGACAGGCAATAATGAAAAACTGTTTTTT.